What follows is one TCR beta chain and its context. Its target is unknown. A single record per CDR3 protein comes from TCRdb applying MiXCR to the 5' RACE reads. This table has 600,000 to 800,000 distinct CDR3 sequences, less than 25% appearing once. This entry comes from a study of identical twins. Study results and caveats: Interpretation of the results relied on cross-sectional statistical analysis and not on following the same donors.

Donors uniformly comprised healthy Caucasians. Trimming removed 5 bases at V and 7 bases at J, with 9 bases between. CDR1 and CDR2 (germline): DFQATT, SNEGSKA (reference sequence). The CDR3 spans 11 residues. These data also formed part of another study, on T cells expressing NK-cell markers. That publication notes: The authors applied an anti-gamma-delta TCR antibody in several experiments, and it restricted sorting to alpha-beta TCR T cells.

Sequenced: PBMCs. The sequence derives from a woman in her late teens or twenties in good health. This sequence joins TRBV20-1 and TRBJ2-1; D perhaps matches TRBD2 (6 bases). CDR3 nucleotides: TGCAGTGCTCGCGGGACTAATGAGCAGTTCTTC. Translated, it gives CSARGTNEQFF.